This entry features one T cell receptor (beta chain) sequence. Its target is unknown. The junction and the germline gene differ at one end; a read error may be behind it. Germline CDR1 reads SEHNR; CDR2 reads FQNEAQ (reference sequence). CDR3 length equals 16 residues. The entry originates in a study of cytomegalovirus exposure and HLA in healthy donors. 13 Jbeta primers and 60 Vbeta primers were used for the PCR. Assay: immunoSEQ multiplex PCR; the TCRdb copy retains only in-frame clones and omits some. Of about 120,000 clones in the sample, around 75% are singletons; the top ten hold about 1.6%. General study points: Available immune exposure information was restricted to CMV serostatus only. HLA-A and HLA-B allele assignments for most subjects were reportedly predicted accurately using TCR beta sequences. As a later analysis showed, a missense DCLRE1C variant was linked to trimming of TCR beta V- and J-genes.

The receptor comes from a woman in her late teens or twenties in good health and CMV-seronegative. Sequenced sample: PBMCs. The chain combines TRBV7-9 with TRBJ1-1; TRBD1 matches at 8 bases. This CDR3 is CSSSYSQGADGTEAFF. As DNA, the CDR3 is TGTTCCAGCAGCTACTCCCAGGGGGCAGATGGCACTGAAGCTTTCTTT.